These 10 T cell receptor beta chains were sequenced from one sample in a study of graft-versus-host responses after intestinal transplantation. Antigens for these TCRs are unknown. The method was immunoSEQ multiplex PCR; TCRdb's version includes in-frame clones alone and lacks a portion of them. The sample lists some 130,000 clones, just under 95% occurring once. The sample in question was unstimulated CD4+ T cells sorted from spleen or lymph node cells, obtained before intestinal transplant. The receptors come from a human donor who received an intestinal transplant.

This rearrangement joins TRBV5-1 to TRBJ2-2; no clear D. Per the germline V gene, CDR1 is SGHRS and CDR2 is YFSETQ. V lost 1 base and J lost 0, with 7 bases in between. The CDR3 extends over 15 amino acids. CDR3 sequence: CASSLRSANTGELFF. The CDR3 DNA sequence: TGCGCCAGCAGCTTGAGGTCCGCGAACACCGGGGAGCTGTTTTTT.

The CDR3 DNA sequence: TGTGCCAGCAGTGTGACTCCGGGACAGGGGTACGGAAAACTGTTTTTT. It specifies CASSVTPGQGYGKLFF. The chain combines TRBV2 with TRBJ1-4; TRBD1 matches 10 bases. V shed 4 bases, J shed 10 bases, and the junction held 12 bases outside the gene matches. The germline V gene has CDR1 SNHLY and CDR2 FYNNEI. This CDR3 spans 16 amino acids.

The chain couples TRBV28 to TRBJ1-3; perhaps TRBD1 as D (5 bases). Per the germline V gene, CDR1 is MDHEN and CDR2 is SYDVKM. V gave up 4 bases and J gave up 0 bases, with 13 bases separating them. The CDR3 sequence is 16 residues long. The CDR3 is CASSSPGEDSGNTIYF. The CDR3 region has the DNA TGTGCCAGCAGTTCCCCGGGGGAGGACTCTGGAAACACCATATATTTT.

This chain uses TRBV4-2 with TRBJ2-7; TRBD1 might be the D (7 bases). The germline V gene has CDR1 LGHNA and CDR2 YNFKEQ. V was clipped by 1 base and J by 4 bases, with 14 bases between them. The CDR3 is made up of 15 amino acids. The CDR3 protein is CASSQGQGLSYEQYF. CDR3 bases: TGTGCCAGCAGCCAAGGACAGGGACTTTCATACGAGCAGTACTTC.

This chain connects TRBV30 to TRBJ1-1, with a weak D call TRBD1 (5 bases). This CDR3 comprises 13 residues. Germline V gene lookup returns CDR1 GTSNPN and CDR2 SVGIG (reference sequence). V lost 0 bases, J lost 5 bases, and 10 bases lay in between. CDR3 loop: CAWSVREGTEAFF. As DNA, the CDR3 is TGTGCCTGGAGTGTACGTGAGGGGACTGAAGCTTTCTTT.

The chain couples TRBV18 to TRBJ1-1; D is perhaps TRBD1 (5 bases). V was trimmed by 3 bases and J by 6 bases, leaving 11 bases between them. Germline V CDR1 and CDR2: KGHSH, LQKENI. The CDR3 length is 13 residues. CDR3 DNA sequence: TGTGCCAGCTCACCTACGGGACTATCTGAAGCTTTCTTT. Translated: CASSPTGLSEAFF.

This clone was recorded a few times. The V and J genes are TRBV21-1 and TRBJ2-2. TRBV21-1 is reported as a pseudogene. The CDR3 totals 12 residues. The CDR3 loop reads CASSKDGRALFF. The CDR3 DNA reads TGTGCCAGCAGCAAAGACGGCCGTGCCTTGTTTTTT.

The V and J genes are TRBV6-1 and TRBJ2-5; D perhaps matches TRBD2 (5 bases). CDR3 length: 13 amino acids. CDR1 MNHNS and CDR2 SASEGT come from the germline V gene. The germline V and J ends were trimmed by 2 bases and 2 bases, with 6 bases remaining between them. The CDR3 here is CASSELAQETQYF. The CDR3 nucleotides read TGTGCCAGCAGTGAACTAGCTCAAGAGACCCAGTACTTC.

This clone showed up just once. The chain combines TRBV18 with TRBJ2-7; D gene uncertain. Trimming removed 1 base at V and 0 bases at J, with 10 bases between. The germline V gene encodes CDR1 KGHSH and CDR2 LQKENI. The CDR3 consists of 15 residues. The CDR3 reads CASSPLGTASYEQYF. CDR3 in DNA: TGTGCCAGCTCACCACTCGGTACAGCCTCCTACGAGCAGTACTTC.

To note about this clone: Different DNA sequences within this sample yield the same CDR3. The rearrangement joins TRBV18 to TRBJ2-5, with 8 bases identical to TRBD1. The CDR3 contains 14 residues. Germline CDR1 KGHSH, CDR2 LQKENI. The V gene end was trimmed by 2 bases and the J gene end by 1 base; junction bases not matched to a gene: 0. CDR3 loop: CASSPGTGQETQYF. The CDR3, as DNA: TGTGCCAGCTCACCAGGGACAGGCCAAGAGACCCAGTACTTC.